This is a list of T cell receptor beta chains from one sample in a study of T cells of healthy individuals. TCRdb re-called the 5' RACE reads with MiXCR, one entry per CDR3 protein. Of fewer than 70,000 distinct CDR3 sequences in the sample, roughly 15% are singletons; the top ten hold around 16%. These receptors were collected from a human donor in good health. The CDR3 runs from the conserved cysteine through the conserved F or W. The D gene is left open where the match is weak. The size entry is marked missing in some rows and otherwise reads once, few, many or a size class.

>many|TRBJ2-1|TRBV6-5|-
TGTGCCAGCAGTTTACAGGGTCCATTCGGGATGGGGAATGAGCAGTTCTTC
CASSLQGPFGMGNEQFF
>-|TRBJ2-3|TRBV27|-
TGTGCCAGCAGGTCGGATACTAGCACAGATACGCAGTATTTT
CASRSDTSTDTQYF
>many|TRBJ1-1|TRBV5-1|-
TGCGCCAGCAGCTTGAAGGGGGGGCAGATGAACACTGAAGCTTTCTTT
CASSLKGGQMNTEAFF
>-|TRBJ2-5|TRBV7-9|TRBD1
TGTGCCAGCAGTCGGGACAGGGATTCCCAAGAGACCCAGTACTTC
CASSRDRDSQETQYF
>-|TRBJ1-1|TRBV7-9|-
TGTGCCAGCAGCCCGGCGGGTGTGATGAACACTGAAGCTTTCTTT
CASSPAGVMNTEAFF
>many|TRBJ1-2|TRBV20-1|-
TGCAGTGCTAGAGATCCCCCGGGAGAGGACTATGGCTACACCTTC
CSARDPPGEDYGYTF
>-|TRBJ1-5|TRBV12-3/TRBV12-4|TRBD1
TGTGCCAGCAGAATGGGACAGCCCAGTCAGCCCCAGCATTTT
CASRMGQPSQPQHF
>few|TRBJ2-5|TRBV7-2|TRBD2
TGTGCCAGCAGCTTAACTAGCGGGGGGCCCCAAGAGACCCAGTACTTC
CASSLTSGGPQETQYF
>many|TRBJ2-6|TRBV6-5|-
TGTGCCAGCAGTTACTCGTTCCCTAGGGGGGCCAACGTCCTGACTTTC
CASSYSFPRGANVLTF
>few|TRBJ1-1|TRBV3-1|-
TGTGCCAGCAGTCGGGGAGTAGTCACTGAAGCTTTCTTT
CASSRGVVTEAFF
>-|TRBJ1-1|TRBV9|-
TGTGCCAGCAGCGAATGGGACGGCACCACTGAAGCTTTCTTT
CASSEWDGTTEAFF
>few|TRBJ1-1|TRBV7-2|-
TGTGCCAGCAGCTTAGTGGGAGGGGGTACGAACACTGAAGCTTTCTTT
CASSLVGGGTNTEAFF
>few|TRBJ2-7|TRBV3-1|-
TGTGCCAGCAGCCAGGGTCTCTACGAGCAGTACTTC
CASSQGLYEQYF
>few|TRBJ2-3|TRBV7-8|-
TGTGCCAGCAGAGACGGACCCTTCACAGATACGCAGTATTTT
CASRDGPFTDTQYF
>many|TRBJ1-1|TRBV12-3/TRBV12-4|-
TGTGCCAGCAGCCCCGGGGGGGCCCCAGGGGCCACTGAAGCTTTCTTT
CASSPGGAPGATEAFF
>-|TRBJ2-1|TRBV21-1|-
TGTGCCAGCAGCAAAAGGGGGGGGTCTCAAAGCTCCTACAATGAGCAGTTCTTC
CASSKRGGSQSSYNEQFF
>many|TRBJ2-7|TRBV7-9|TRBD2
TGTGCCAGCAGCCTATCTAGCGGGGGCTTGGCCGAGCAGTACTTC
CASSLSSGGLAEQYF
>-|TRBJ1-1|TRBV3-1|-
TGTGCCAGCAGCCCTCGTATTCGGGGGGCAGACACTGAAGCTTTCTTT
CASSPRIRGADTEAFF
>few|TRBJ2-1|TRBV24-1|TRBD2
TGTGCCACCAGTGATCGGGGACTAGCGGCCTACAATGAGCAGTTCTTC
CATSDRGLAAYNEQFF
>many|TRBJ2-3|TRBV6-5|-
TGTGCCAGCCGGAGGGGGCTAGCGGGCACAGATACGCAGTATTTT
CASRRGLAGTDTQYF
>many|TRBJ2-3|TRBV4-3|TRBD2
TGCGCCAGCAGCCAAGAGACTAGCGGGGGCACAGATACGCAGTATTTT
CASSQETSGGTDTQYF
>medium-sized|TRBJ2-3|TRBV2|-
TGTGCCAGCGCGCCCGCGGGGGCGATAGATACGCAGTATTTT
CASAPAGAIDTQYF
>-|TRBJ2-2|TRBV27|-
TGTGCCAGCAGTTTACAAAGAGGGACGGCGACCACCGGGGAGCTGTTTTTT
CASSLQRGTATTGELFF
>many|TRBJ2-6|TRBV11-2|TRBD2
TGTGCCAGCAGCCTGACTAGCGGGAGCACTGGGGCCAACGTCCTGACTTTC
CASSLTSGSTGANVLTF
>-|TRBJ2-2|TRBV7-8|-
TGTGCCAGCAGCTTAGTCAAGGGGGTGAACACCGGGGAGCTGTTTTTT
CASSLVKGVNTGELFF
>many|TRBJ2-5|TRBV20-1|-
TGCAGTGCTACAAAGGACCAGGACCTTGGGGAGACCCAGTACTTC
CSATKDQDLGETQYF
>many|TRBJ1-2|TRBV28|-
TGTGCCAGCAGTTCGAGCCAGGGTGGCTACACCTTC
CASSSSQGGYTF
>-|TRBJ2-3|TRBV4-3|TRBD2
TGCGCCAGCAGCCAAGTCAGGACTAGCCGGACCACAGATACGCAGTATTTT
CASSQVRTSRTTDTQYF
>-|TRBJ2-5|TRBV5-1|-
TGCGCCAGCAGCCTCTTCGACCTGTTATTCCAGAGAGAGACCCAGTACTTC
CASSLFDLLFQRETQYF
>many|TRBJ2-3|TRBV20-1|-
TGCAGTGCTACGAAGTCAGATACGCAGTATTTT
CSATKSDTQYF
>-|TRBJ2-7|TRBV6-5|TRBD2
TGTGCCAGCAGGATCGGGAGGGCCATCCACGAGCAGTACTTC
CASRIGRAIHEQYF
>-|TRBJ2-4|TRBV3-1|TRBD1
TGTGCCAGCAGACTTAAAGTAAGATGTATCGGGACAGGGAGGCAAAACATTCAGTACTTC
CASRLKVRCIGTGRQNIQYF
>few|TRBJ2-6|TRBV24-1|-
TGTGCCACCAGTCCCCCAGAACCTGGGGCCAACGTCCTGACTTTC
CATSPPEPGANVLTF
>many|TRBJ1-5|TRBV24-1|TRBD1
TGTGCCACCAGTGACCAGGGACAGGGTGCGATCGGCAATCAGCCCCAGCATTTT
CATSDQGQGAIGNQPQHF
>many|TRBJ2-5|TRBV24-1|TRBD2
TGTGCCACCAGTGATCCGGGACTAGCGGTCCAAGAGACCCAGTACTTC
CATSDPGLAVQETQYF
>-|TRBJ2-1|TRBV20-1|-
TGCAGTGCCAGGAGGGGGTCAGTTGAGCAGTTCTTC
CSARRGSVEQFF
>few|TRBJ2-5|TRBV5-6|-
TGTGCCAGCAGCAAAGTGCAGGGAGAGACCCAGTACTTC
CASSKVQGETQYF
>few|TRBJ2-5|TRBV7-9|-
TGTGCCAGCAGCCCTGGACAAGAGACCCAGTACTTC
CASSPGQETQYF
>many|TRBJ1-6|TRBV7-9|-
TGTGCCAGCAGCACGAGGGGCGCGAATTCACCCCTCCACTTT
CASSTRGANSPLHF